The 15 T cell receptor beta chains in this list originate from one sample, sequenced in a study of blood T cell repertoires in COVID-19. Method: immunoSEQ multiplex PCR; TCRdb's copy keeps in-frame clones and lacks some. Altogether about 130,000 clones are present, roughly 86% being singletons, with the ten largest covering approximately 3.3%. What was sequenced was peripheral blood. Receptors originate from a woman aged 55-70 years with acute or convalescent COVID-19.

The chain combines TRBV19 with TRBJ1-2, with a weak D call TRBD1 (6 bases). CDR1 is LNHDA, CDR2 SQIVND, per germline (reference sequence). The CDR3 spans 12 residues. Trimming shortened V by 11 bases and J by 2 bases, and 12 bases separated the two germline ends. The CDR3 DNA follows: TGTGCCTCCTGGACAGCAAACTATGGCTACACCTTC. It codes for CASWTANYGYTF. Looking up the rest from reference TRBV19 and TRBJ1-2 gives the full variable domain: DGGITQSPKYLFRKEGQNVTLSCEQNLNHDAMYWYRQDPGQGLRLIYYSQIVNDFQKGDIAEGYSVSREKKESFPLTVTSAQKNPTAFYLCASWTANYGYTFGSGTRLTVV.

The CDR3 DNA is TGTGCCAGCAGCCCCCGAGGGAGCGGGGGGTCCAATGAGCAGTTCTTC. Translated: CASSPRGSGGSNEQFF. The chain employs TRBV9 and TRBJ2-1, with 9 bases identical to TRBD2. V was pared by 4 bases and J by 6 bases, with 11 bases of the junction left unmatched. The germline V gene encodes CDR1 SGDLS and CDR2 YYNGEE. The CDR3 runs 16 residues. Filled out from reference TRBV9 and TRBJ2-1, the complete variable domain reads DSGVTQTPKHLITATGQRVTLRCSPRSGDLSVYWYQQSLDQGLQFLIQYYNGEERAKGNILERFSAQQFPDLHSELNLSSLELGDSALYFCASSPRGSGGSNEQFFGPGTRLTVL.

The rearrangement uses TRBV25-1 and TRBJ2-6; D unclear. CDR1 MGHDK and CDR2 SYGVNS come from the germline V gene. The V end was cut by 6 bases, the J end by 4 bases, with 7 bases between. The CDR3 length is 13 residues. CDR3 loop: CASRNSGANVLTF. The CDR3 DNA reads as TGTGCCAGCAGAAACAGCGGGGCCAACGTCCTGACTTTC. The complete variable domain, with remaining parts taken from reference TRBV25-1 and TRBJ2-6, reads EADIYQTPRYLVIGTGKKITLECSQTMGHDKMYWYQQDPGMELHLIHYSYGVNSTEKGDLSSESTVSRIRTEHFPLTLESARPSHTSQYLCASRNSGANVLTFGAGSRLTVL.

The chain combines TRBV5-4 with TRBJ2-5; TRBD2 is a possible D gene (7 bases). Germline assignment: CDR1 SGHNT and CDR2 YYREEE (reference sequence). V lost 0 bases to trimming and J lost 5 bases, with 14 bases between them. The CDR3 runs 15 residues. CDR3 region: CASSLGGGVFETQYF. The CDR3 DNA reads TGTGCCAGCAGCTTGGGAGGGGGGGTTTTTGAGACCCAGTACTTC.

This clone came up once. CDR3 bases: TGCGCCAGCAGCTTGGGGGTCCGTGCGGGAAACCCCTACGAGCAGTACTTC. Its translation: CASSLGVRAGNPYEQYF. This chain joins TRBV5-1 and TRBJ2-7; a possible D gene is TRBD2 (6 bases). The CDR3 has 17 residues. Germline V gene data show CDR1 as SGHRS and CDR2 as YFSETQ. Between the trimmed V and J ends, which lost 0 bases and 2 bases, there was a span of 18 bases.

This chain joins TRBV3-1 (or the pseudogene TRBV3-2) and TRBJ1-1; possibly TRBD1 for D (5 bases). Germline CDR1 and CDR2: LGHDT and YNNKEL (reference sequence). CDR3 length: 14 residues. Trimming removed 0 bases at V and 11 bases at J, with 16 bases between. CDR3 in amino acids: CASSQDARGWAAFF. The DNA of the CDR3 is TGTGCCAGCAGCCAAGATGCTAGGGGATGGGCGGCTTTCTTT.

The V and J genes are TRBV7-3 and TRBJ2-1, with D possibly TRBD1 on 6 matching bases. CDR3 size: 16 residues. V was clipped by 1 base and J by 3 bases, with 13 bases between them. The V gene's germline CDR1 is SGHTA and CDR2 FQGTGA. CDR3 sequence reads: CASSLIGQGRYNEQFF. In nucleotides, the CDR3 is TGTGCCAGCAGCTTAATTGGGCAGGGGCGCTACAATGAGCAGTTCTTC.

This sequence joins TRBV3-1 (or the pseudogene TRBV3-2) and TRBJ2-1; weak D call: TRBD2 (5 bases). The CDR3 runs 12 residues. Germline V CDR1 and CDR2: LGHDT, YNNKEL (reference sequence). The ends were cut back, 1 base at V and 9 bases at J, with 7 bases in the middle. Here the CDR3 reads CASSQVAGEQFF. The CDR3 DNA reads as TGTGCCAGCAGCCAAGTGGCGGGTGAGCAGTTCTTC.

This rearrangement joins TRBV5-5 to TRBJ1-1; 7 bases agree with TRBD1. J was trimmed by 5 bases and V by 3 bases; bases with no gene match: 4. The CDR3 totals 13 residues. The germline V gene encodes CDR1 SGHKS and CDR2 YYEKEE (reference sequence). DNA for the CDR3: TGTGCCAGCAGCTCCCAGGGGGGAACTGAAGCTTTCTTT. It codes for CASSSQGGTEAFF.

The chain joins TRBV2 to TRBJ1-2, with 7 bases matching TRBD1. This CDR3 comprises 12 residues. The V segment lost 10 bases and the J segment 8 bases; nucleotides outside the gene matches: 10. Looked up from germline, CDR1 is SNHLY and CDR2 is FYNNEI. CDR3 protein: CATKKGQPGYTF. The DNA of the CDR3 is TGTGCCACCAAAAAGGGACAGCCGGGCTACACCTTC.

The CDR3 here is CASSDRGHQNTEAFF. CDR3 sequence (DNA): TGTGCCAGCAGCGACAGGGGGCACCAGAACACTGAAGCTTTCTTT. The chain recombines TRBV6-5 with TRBJ1-1; 10 bases match TRBD1. The germline gives CDR1 MNHEY, CDR2 SVGAGI. The CDR3 totals 15 residues. J was trimmed by 1 base and V by 6 bases; bases with no gene match: 5.

The chain links TRBV6-5 to TRBJ1-2; 11 bases are a match to TRBD1. CDR3 length equals 15 residues. CDR1 and CDR2 (germline): MNHEY, SVGAGI. J was trimmed by 6 bases and V by 6 bases; bases with no gene match: 9. The CDR3 DNA reads TGTGCCAGCAGAGCCCCCGGGACAGGGGGACATGGCTACACCTTC. As protein: CASRAPGTGGHGYTF.

The CDR3 DNA reads as TGTGCCAGCAGTTCTGGACAGGGAAGATCACCCCTCCACTTT. The encoded protein is CASSSGQGRSPLHF. V usage is TRBV6-5 and J usage is TRBJ1-6, with TRBD1 matching over 8 bases. CDR3 length: 14 residues. The junction had 6 bases not matched to a gene; V was cut back by 4 bases and J by 10 bases. Germline V CDR1 and CDR2: MNHEY, SVGAGI.

This rearrangement joins TRBV7-9 to TRBJ1-2; D is uncertain. The germline V gene has CDR1 SEHNR and CDR2 FQNEAQ (reference sequence). The CDR3 loop spans 14 amino acids. V gave up 0 bases and J gave up 8 bases, with 13 bases separating them. CDR3 amino acids: CASSLAAAAGGYTF. As DNA, the CDR3 is TGTGCCAGCAGCTTAGCGGCAGCCGCCGGGGGCTACACCTTC.

The rearrangement uses TRBV7-8 and TRBJ2-3; a weak D match, TRBD1 (6 bases). Germline CDR1 and CDR2: SGHVS and FQNEAQ. The V end was cut by 5 bases, the J end by 4 bases, with 16 bases between. There are 15 residues in the CDR3. CDR3 nucleotide sequence: TGTGCCAGCAGCCTGGCAGGGGTGAGGGCAGATACGCAGTATTTT. Its translation: CASSLAGVRADTQYF.